These 20 T cell receptor beta chains came from one sample sequenced in a study of blood T cell repertoires in COVID-19. The repertoire was sequenced with immunoSEQ multiplex PCR; TCRdb's copy has only in-frame clones and lacks some. The table includes 250,000 to 350,000 clones, 70% to 90% detected once. Sample: PBMCs or T cells enriched from blood (not recorded which). Source of these receptors: a woman in her fifties or sixties in a cohort exposed to, infected with or recovered from COVID-19 (not recorded which).

The chain links TRBV6-6 to TRBJ1-5, with 10 bases aligning to TRBD1. CDR3 length: 17 residues. Per the germline V gene, CDR1 is MNHNY and CDR2 is SVGAGI (reference sequence). Trimming took 5 bases from V and 3 from J; bases not matched to a gene: 10. CDR3 coding DNA: TGTGCCAGCAGTCCGAGGACAGGGGGTCGGTACAATCAGCCCCAGCATTTT. Translation gives CASSPRTGGRYNQPQHF.

The rearrangement uses TRBV7-2 and TRBJ2-3; TRBD2 matches at 11 bases. CDR1 and CDR2 from the germline V gene are SGHTA and FQGNSA. This CDR3 has 15 residues. Unmatched junction bases numbered 3, after V lost 5 bases and J lost 2 bases. The CDR3: CASSQTSGVTDTQYF. The CDR3 coding sequence is TGTGCCAGCAGCCAGACTAGCGGGGTCACAGATACGCAGTATTTT.

The gene calls are TRBV7-3 and TRBJ2-2, with 14 bases that match TRBD2. Germline assignment: CDR1 SGHTA and CDR2 FQGTGA. This CDR3 is 17 amino acids long. The V gene end was trimmed by 5 bases and the J gene end by 7 bases; junction bases not matched to a gene: 9. The CDR3 loop is CASSPGLAGEDFGELFF. The CDR3 nucleotides read TGTGCCAGCAGCCCGGGACTAGCGGGAGAGGACTTCGGGGAGCTGTTTTTT.

The chain uses TRBV6-5 and TRBJ2-7, with TRBD1 matching 9 bases. Germline CDR1 MNHEY, CDR2 SVGAGI. The V and J ends lost 7 bases and 7 bases, in that order; junction bases with no gene match: 8. CDR3 length: 13 residues. For the CDR3, the DNA is TGTGCCAGCATCGGGACAGGGATAGGGGAGCAGTACTTC. It specifies CASIGTGIGEQYF.

The V call is TRBV5-1, the J call TRBJ2-7, with 12 bases matching TRBD2. The CDR3 covers 14 residues. J gave up 2 bases and V 4 bases, and 1 base lay outside the gene matches. CDR1 SGHRS and CDR2 YFSETQ come from the germline V gene. CDR3 DNA sequence: TGCGCCAGCAGCCGGACTAGCGGGGCCTACGAGCAGTACTTC. This codes for CASSRTSGAYEQYF.

V gene TRBV5-4 combines with J gene TRBJ2-2; possible D gene TRBD1, 6 bases. With 1 base removed from V and 1 base from J, the gap between germline ends came to 8 bases. Germline loops: CDR1 SGHNT, CDR2 YYREEE (reference sequence). This CDR3 spans 15 amino acids. This chain's CDR3 is CASSLPDRNTGELFF. The CDR3 DNA reads TGTGCCAGCAGCTTGCCGGACAGGAACACCGGGGAGCTGTTTTTT. Supplemented by reference TRBV5-4 and TRBJ2-2, the full variable domain reads ETGVTQSPTHLIKTRGQQVTLRCSSQSGHNTVSWYQQALGQGPQFIFQYYREEENGRGNFPPRFSGLQFPNYSSELNVNALELDDSALYLCASSLPDRNTGELFFGEGSRLTVL.

The V gene is TRBV2, the J gene TRBJ2-1; TRBD2 aligns across 7 bases. The CDR3 spans 15 residues. The germline CDR1 and CDR2 sequences are SNHLY and FYNNEI. Unmatched junction bases numbered 4, after V lost 2 bases and J lost 3 bases. The DNA for the CDR3 is TGTGCCAGCAGTGAATGGGGGGGATACTACAATGAGCAGTTCTTC. Translating gives CASSEWGGYYNEQFF.

This clone was recorded only once. V usage is TRBV10-1 and J usage is TRBJ2-6; a possible D gene is TRBD2 (6 bases). V was clipped by 2 bases and J by 4 bases, with 9 bases between them. The CDR3 extends over 15 amino acids. Germline V gene data show CDR1 as WNHNN and CDR2 as SYGVQD (reference sequence). The CDR3 bases are TGCGCCAGCAGTGAGGGGGGGACCGGGGCCAACGTCCTGACTTTC. Translation: CASSEGGTGANVLTF.

The chain carries TRBV27 and TRBJ2-4; TRBD1 matches at 9 bases. The CDR3 is made up of 16 amino acids. Germline CDR1 MNHEY, CDR2 SMNVEV (reference sequence). V was pared by 2 bases and J by 3 bases, with 5 bases of the junction left unmatched. CDR3 sequence reads: CASSLKGQGYKNIQYF. The CDR3 DNA reads as TGTGCCAGCAGTTTAAAGGGACAGGGATACAAAAACATTCAGTACTTC.

V gene TRBV5-1 combines with J gene TRBJ1-1; 9 bases line up with TRBD1. V shed 2 bases and J 3 bases; nucleotides not matched to a gene: 8. Germline CDR1 SGHRS, CDR2 YFSETQ. The CDR3 extends over 16 amino acids. CDR3 residues: CASSLAPGQGDTEAFF. CDR3 nucleotide sequence: TGCGCCAGCAGCTTAGCCCCGGGACAGGGTGACACTGAAGCTTTCTTT. Full variable domain (rest looked up from reference TRBV5-1 and TRBJ1-1): KAGVTQTPRYLIKTRGQQVTLSCSPISGHRSVSWYQQTPGQGLQFLFEYFSETQRNKGNFPGRFSGRQFSNSRSEMNVSTLELGDSALYLCASSLAPGQGDTEAFFGQGTRLTVV.

CDR3 nucleotide sequence: TGTGCCAGCAGTCACAGGGGCCCAAATGAAAAACTGTTTTTT. The encoded protein is CASSHRGPNEKLFF. This rearrangement joins TRBV7-2 to TRBJ1-4, with TRBD1 matching 7 bases. Germline assignment: CDR1 SGHTA and CDR2 FQGNSA. There are 14 residues in the CDR3. Losses at the gene ends were 6 bases for V and 5 bases for J; bases not matched to a gene: 6. Supplemented by reference TRBV7-2 and TRBJ1-4, the full variable domain reads GAGVSQSPSNKVTEKGKDVELRCDPISGHTALYWYRQSLGQGLEFLIYFQGNSAPDKSGLPSDRFSAERTGGSVSTLTIQRTQQEDSAVYLCASSHRGPNEKLFFGSGTQLSVL.

This clone was observed a single time. The chain employs TRBV2 and TRBJ1-5, with unresolved D. CDR1 is SNHLY and CDR2 is FYNNEI in the germline V gene. This CDR3 has 12 residues. The V gene lost 7 bases and the J gene lost 4 bases, with 8 bases spanning the gap. The CDR3: CASNRWNQPQHF. The CDR3, as DNA: TGTGCCAGCAATCGGTGGAATCAGCCCCAGCATTTT.

This rearrangement joins TRBV7-2 to TRBJ2-7, with D tentatively TRBD2 (7 bases). Germline V gene sequence: CDR1 SGHTA, CDR2 FQGNSA. V dropped 2 bases and J dropped 3 bases, with 20 bases sitting between them. This CDR3 has 17 amino acids. CDR3 region: CASSLRVSGQGYYEQYF. The DNA for the CDR3 is TGTGCCAGCAGCTTAAGGGTTAGCGGGCAGGGGTACTACGAGCAGTACTTC.

V gene TRBV30 combines with J gene TRBJ2-5, with a tentative D call TRBD2 (6 bases). The CDR3 extends over 14 amino acids. The germline V gene encodes CDR1 GTSNPN and CDR2 SVGIG (reference sequence). The V and J ends lost 0 bases and 5 bases respectively, with 13 bases between them. The CDR3 reads CAWSVGEGGETQYF. In DNA form, the CDR3 reads TGTGCCTGGAGTGTAGGCGAGGGAGGCGAGACCCAGTACTTC. Full variable domain (outside the CDR3, taken from reference TRBV30 and TRBJ2-5): SQTIHQWPATLVQPVGSPLSLECTVEGTSNPNLYWYRQAAGRGLQLLFYSVGIGQISSEVPQNLSASRPQDRQFILSSKKLLLSDSGFYLCAWSVGEGGETQYFGPGTRLLVL.

V and J are TRBV2 and TRBJ1-4; D not certain. This CDR3 region has 14 residues. V was clipped by 0 bases and J by 5 bases, with 7 bases between them. From germline, CDR1 is SNHLY and CDR2 FYNNEI. CDR3 sequence (DNA): TGTGCCAGCAGTGAAGCGCTTCAGAATGAAAAACTGTTTTTT. It yields the protein CASSEALQNEKLFF.

The V call is TRBV5-1, the J call TRBJ1-2, with TRBD1 identical over 10 bases. From germline, CDR1 is SGHRS and CDR2 YFSETQ. Trimming removed 4 bases from V and 2 bases from J; junction bases left unmatched: 5. The CDR3 runs to 15 residues. The DNA for the CDR3 is TGCGCCAGCAGCGGGGGACAGGGGACCAACTATGGCTACACCTTC. This sequence encodes CASSGGQGTNYGYTF.

The V and J genes are TRBV6-5 and TRBJ1-4; 7 positions match TRBD1. Trimming at V came to 6 bases and at J to 8 bases, leaving 12 bases not matched to a gene. This CDR3 comprises 15 residues. CDR1 and CDR2 from the germline V gene are MNHEY and SVGAGI. Here the CDR3 DNA reads TGTGCCAGCAGAGATCCTGGACAGGCTAGCGAAAAACTGTTTTTT. Protein product: CASRDPGQASEKLFF.

This chain uses TRBV24-1 with TRBJ1-1, with TRBD1 matching over 7 bases. Germline V gene data show CDR1 as KGHDR and CDR2 as SFDVKD. CDR3 length equals 16 residues. Unmatched junction bases numbered 17, after V lost 6 bases and J lost 8 bases. The CDR3 coding sequence is TGTGCCACCAGTAATTCCCCCGAACCGGGACAGTCAGAAGCTTTCTTT. Protein: CATSNSPEPGQSEAFF.

The gene calls are TRBV7-6 and TRBJ2-1; 8 bases line up with TRBD2. The CDR3 sequence is 15 residues long. Germline lookup yields CDR1 SGHVS and CDR2 FNYEAQ. Unmatched junction bases numbered 1, after V lost 1 base and J lost 2 bases. The CDR3 DNA reads as TGTGCCAGCAGCTTAGGGACTAGCACCTACAATGAGCAGTTCTTC. This encodes CASSLGTSTYNEQFF.

The chain joins TRBV2 to TRBJ2-7, with 7 bases fitting TRBD2. In germline, CDR1 is SNHLY, CDR2 FYNNEI. The CDR3 covers 15 residues. With V trimmed by 2 bases and J by 3 bases, 7 bases remained unmatched. CDR3: CASSESLRTSYEQYF. The CDR3 nucleotides are TGTGCCAGCAGTGAATCGCTTAGGACTAGCTACGAGCAGTACTTC.